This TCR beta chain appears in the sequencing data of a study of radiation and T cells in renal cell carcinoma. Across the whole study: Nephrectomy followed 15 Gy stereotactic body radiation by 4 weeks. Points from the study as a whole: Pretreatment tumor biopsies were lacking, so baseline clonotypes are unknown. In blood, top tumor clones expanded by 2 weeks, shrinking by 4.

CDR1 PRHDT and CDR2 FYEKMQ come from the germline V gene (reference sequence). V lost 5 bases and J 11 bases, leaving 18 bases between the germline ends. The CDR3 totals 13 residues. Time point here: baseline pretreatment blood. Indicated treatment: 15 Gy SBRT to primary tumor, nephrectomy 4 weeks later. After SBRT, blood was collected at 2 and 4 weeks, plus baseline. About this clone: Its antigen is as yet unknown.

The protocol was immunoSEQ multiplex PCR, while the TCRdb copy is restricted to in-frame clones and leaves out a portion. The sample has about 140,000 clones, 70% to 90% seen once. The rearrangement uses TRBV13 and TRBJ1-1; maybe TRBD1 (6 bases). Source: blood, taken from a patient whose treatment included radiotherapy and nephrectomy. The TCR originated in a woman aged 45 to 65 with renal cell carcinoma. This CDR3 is CASSPYRASGAFF. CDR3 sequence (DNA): TGTGCCAGCAGCCCATACAGGGCCTCCGGGGCTTTCTTT.